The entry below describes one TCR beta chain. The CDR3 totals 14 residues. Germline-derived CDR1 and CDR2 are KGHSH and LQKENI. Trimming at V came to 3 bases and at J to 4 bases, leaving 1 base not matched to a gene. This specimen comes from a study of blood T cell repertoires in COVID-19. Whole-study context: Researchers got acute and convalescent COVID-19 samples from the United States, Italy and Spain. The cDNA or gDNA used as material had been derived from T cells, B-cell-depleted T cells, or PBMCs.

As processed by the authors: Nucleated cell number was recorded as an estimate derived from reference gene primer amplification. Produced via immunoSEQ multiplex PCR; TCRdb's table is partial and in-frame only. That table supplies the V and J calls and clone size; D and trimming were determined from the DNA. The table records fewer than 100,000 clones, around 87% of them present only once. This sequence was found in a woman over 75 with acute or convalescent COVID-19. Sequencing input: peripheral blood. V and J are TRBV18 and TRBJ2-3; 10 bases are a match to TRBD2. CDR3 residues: CASSPLAGADTQYF. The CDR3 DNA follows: TGTGCCAGCTCACCTCTAGCGGGAGCAGATACGCAGTATTTT.